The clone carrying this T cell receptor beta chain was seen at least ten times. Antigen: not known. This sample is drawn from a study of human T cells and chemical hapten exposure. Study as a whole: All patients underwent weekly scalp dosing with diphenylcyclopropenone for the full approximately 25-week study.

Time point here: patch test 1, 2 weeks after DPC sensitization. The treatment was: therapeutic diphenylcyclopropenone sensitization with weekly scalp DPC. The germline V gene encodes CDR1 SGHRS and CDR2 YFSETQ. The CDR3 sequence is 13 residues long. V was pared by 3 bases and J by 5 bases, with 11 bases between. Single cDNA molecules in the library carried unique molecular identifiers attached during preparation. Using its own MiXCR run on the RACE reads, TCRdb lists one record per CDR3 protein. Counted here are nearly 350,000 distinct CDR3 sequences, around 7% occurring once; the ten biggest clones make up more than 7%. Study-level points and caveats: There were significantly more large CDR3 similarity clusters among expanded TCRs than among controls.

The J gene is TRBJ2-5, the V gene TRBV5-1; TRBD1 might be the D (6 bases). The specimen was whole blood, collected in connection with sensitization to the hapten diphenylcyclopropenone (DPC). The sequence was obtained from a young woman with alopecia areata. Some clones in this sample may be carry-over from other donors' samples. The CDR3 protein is CASSSTGLETQYF. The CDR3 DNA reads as TGCGCCAGCAGCTCGACAGGACTGGAGACCCAGTACTTC.